These 9 T cell receptor beta chains came from one sample sequenced in a study of T cells in Graves' hyperthyroidism and ophthalmopathy (dated by TCRdb to between 2017 and 2020). The receptor library was made with multiplex PCR. TCRdb records Illumina HiSeq 2000 as the sequencer. The TCR beta CDR3 regions were amplified from RNA transcripts. For the first round of RT-PCR on the TCR CDR3, the HTBI primer set was used together with the Qiagen OneStep RT-PCR kit. TCRdb ran its own pipeline on the public reads, namely fastp trimming at Q25 and MiXCR clone calling, and kept in-frame beta chains. Rows are combined by CDR3 protein, so each entry shows the most common genes and DNA. Present in this sample are roughly 300,000 distinct CDR3 sequences, 15% to 20% of which were seen just once. The ten largest clones represent roughly 49% of the sample. The sample taken for sequencing was blood. These receptors were taken from a woman aged 50 to 65 with Graves' hyperthyroidism.

The table lists this clonotype with many counts. The V and J genes are TRBV3-1 and TRBJ1-4, with a tentative D call TRBD1 (5 bases). Per the germline V gene, CDR1 is LGHDT and CDR2 is YNNKEL (reference sequence). There are 13 residues in the CDR3. V lost 5 bases, J lost 8 bases, and 12 bases lay in between. The CDR3 DNA sequence: TGTGCCAGCAGCATGACCCGGGGGGAAAAACTGTTTTTT. It codes for CASSMTRGEKLFF.

The CDR3 coding sequence is TGTGCCAGCATCGATGCCCGGCCTGGGGCCAACGTCCTGACTTTC. Its protein product is CASIDARPGANVLTF. The chain employs TRBV6-1 and TRBJ2-6, with no clear D. The V gene lost 7 bases and the J gene lost 2 bases, with 12 bases spanning the gap. CDR1 MNHNS and CDR2 SASEGT come from the germline V gene. The CDR3 consists of 15 residues.

CDR3 residues: CASRDRAVKETQYF. The DNA for the CDR3 is TGTGCCAGCAGGGACAGGGCCGTAAAAGAGACCCAGTACTTC. The chain uses TRBV11-2 and TRBJ2-5, with 8 bases aligning to TRBD1. V shed 6 bases and J 3 bases; nucleotides not matched to a gene: 6. Germline V gene sequence: CDR1 SGHAT, CDR2 FQNNGV. This CDR3 contains 14 residues. The full variable domain, rest sourced from reference TRBV11-2 and TRBJ2-5, is EAGVAQSPRYKIIEKRQSVAFWCNPISGHATLYWYQQILGQGPKLLIQFQNNGVVDDSQLPKDRFSAERLKGVDSTLKIQPAKLEDSAVYLCASRDRAVKETQYFGPGTRLLVL.

J is TRBJ2-5 and V is TRBV5-1; TRBD2 might be the D (5 bases). The ends were cut back, 4 bases at V and 5 bases at J, with 15 bases in the middle. Germline V CDR1 and CDR2: SGHRS, YFSETQ. The CDR3 length is 14 residues. CDR3 nucleotide sequence: TGCGCCAGCAGCCCCGGACGCGGGTCCGAGACCCAGTACTTC. Translation: CASSPGRGSETQYF. Variable domain in full (rest from reference TRBV5-1 and TRBJ2-5): KAGVTQTPRYLIKTRGQQVTLSCSPISGHRSVSWYQQTPGQGLQFLFEYFSETQRNKGNFPGRFSGRQFSNSRSEMNVSTLELGDSALYLCASSPGRGSETQYFGPGTRLLVL.

The chain has TRBV6-1 and TRBJ2-2; no reliable D call. This CDR3 is 13 amino acids long. Germline assignment: CDR1 MNHNS and CDR2 SASEGT. Trimming left V 6 bases short and J 4 bases short, with 9 bases between. CDR3 in amino acids: CASRPMSTGELFF. CDR3 DNA: TGTGCCAGCAGACCCATGAGCACCGGGGAGCTGTTTTTT.

This clonotype was counted ten times or more. The genes are TRBV7-6 and TRBJ2-5; 9 nucleotides align to TRBD1. Per germline, CDR1 SGHVS and CDR2 FNYEAQ. J was trimmed by 4 bases and V by 5 bases; bases with no gene match: 5. The CDR3 has 14 amino acids. CDR3 DNA: TGTGCCAGCAGCCCCGGGACAGGGTCAGAGACCCAGTACTTC. Residues: CASSPGTGSETQYF.

This clonotype was picked up a small number of times. The rearrangement uses TRBV29-1 and TRBJ2-1; D is undetermined. V was cut by 4 bases and J by 4 bases, with 14 bases left in between. This CDR3 is built from 14 residues. Germline V CDR1 and CDR2: SQVTM, ANQGSEA. The CDR3 here is CSVAGRATYNEQFF. The CDR3 nucleotides are TGCAGCGTTGCAGGTAGGGCCACATACAATGAGCAGTTCTTC.

The sample holds many counts of this clonotype. The CDR3: CASSQLLAGADQETQYF. The CDR3 coding sequence is TGTGCCAGCAGCCAACTGCTAGCGGGGGCCGACCAAGAGACCCAGTACTTC. The chain employs TRBV3-1 and TRBJ2-5; 10 bases match TRBD2. Trimming cost V 2 bases and J 0 bases; bases outside gene matches: 6. The CDR3 is 17 residues long. Germline V gives CDR1 LGHDT, CDR2 YNNKEL (reference sequence).

This clonotype was found many times. This rearrangement joins TRBV20-1 to TRBJ2-1; 7 nucleotides align to TRBD1. CDR3 size: 13 residues. V shed 5 bases, J shed 5 bases, and the junction held 6 bases outside the gene matches. Germline V CDR1 and CDR2: DFQATT, SNEGSKA (reference sequence). The CDR3 is CSASRDSNNEQFF. The CDR3 DNA reads as TGCAGTGCTTCCCGGGACAGTAACAATGAGCAGTTCTTC.